These T cell receptor beta chains were read from a single sample in a study of regulatory T cells in long-lasting Graves disease. TCRdb reanalysed the multiplex PCR reads using MiXCR and keeps one entry per CDR3 protein. Here the sample spans 450,000 or so distinct CDR3 sequences, 20% to 25% being singletons. This specimen was peripheral blood mononuclear cells (PBMCs), taken when the disease was refractory, from a patient treated with antithyroid drugs. The receptors originated from a female donor with Graves disease. CDR3s include the opening cysteine and the closing phenylalanine or tryptophan. The order of the fields is J gene, clone size, D gene, V gene, CDR3 protein, CDR3 DNA. D genes are given only for firm matches. Clone size is stated in some rows and not others, as once, few, many or a class when expanded.

>TRBJ1-4|-|-|TRBV7-9
CASSLAQAATNEKLFF
TGTGCCAGCAGCTTAGCCCAGGCTGCAACTAATGAAAAACTGTTTTTT
>TRBJ2-2|-|TRBD1|TRBV5-4
CASFRQGNTGELFF
TGTGCCAGTTTTAGACAGGGGAACACCGGGGAGCTGTTTTTT
>TRBJ2-7|-|-|TRBV28
CASRKAGLYEQYF
TGTGCCAGCAGAAAGGCAGGGCTGTACGAGCAGTACTTC
>TRBJ2-1|-|TRBD2|TRBV7-2
CASSLVLLAGGRGNEQFF
TGTGCCAGCAGCTTAGTCCTCCTCGCGGGAGGGCGTGGCAATGAGCAGTTCTTC
>TRBJ1-5|-|TRBD1|TRBV27
CASRVGNRGQPQHF
TGTGCCAGCAGAGTGGGAAACAGGGGGCAGCCCCAGCATTTT
>TRBJ2-7|many|TRBD2|TRBV9
CASSPNGLAGSYEQYF
TGTGCCAGCAGCCCTAATGGACTAGCGGGGAGCTACGAGCAGTACTTC
>TRBJ2-5|-|TRBD2|TRBV19
CASSPSGGPETQYF
TGTGCCAGTAGTCCTTCGGGAGGGCCCGAGACCCAGTACTTC
>TRBJ2-1|few|TRBD2|TRBV6-1
CASMGGLSGHNEQFF
TGTGCCAGCATGGGGGGACTAAGCGGACACAATGAGCAGTTCTTC
>TRBJ2-7|many|-|TRBV28
CASSLVGLAYEQYF
TGTGCCAGCAGTTTAGTAGGACTCGCTTACGAGCAGTACTTC
>TRBJ2-1|few|-|TRBV3-1
CASSPEIEGLHTRYNEQFF
TGTGCCAGCAGCCCCGAGATTGAAGGGTTGCACACGAGGTACAATGAGCAGTTCTTC
>TRBJ2-1|-|-|TRBV11-1
CASSPRIEQFF
TGTGCCAGCAGCCCTAGGATCGAGCAGTTCTTC
>TRBJ1-1|many|-|TRBV6-1
CASATGGGAPTEAFF
TGTGCCAGCGCGACGGGGGGGGGGGCGCCCACTGAAGCTTTCTTT
>TRBJ1-1|many|-|TRBV28
CASNEPGQANTEAFF
TGTGCCAGCAACGAACCGGGACAAGCGAACACTGAAGCTTTCTTT
>TRBJ1-5|-|-|TRBV4-1
CASSPGPAVTQPQHF
TGCGCCAGCAGCCCAGGGCCAGCCGTGACCCAGCCCCAGCATTTT
>TRBJ2-7|many|TRBD1|TRBV7-9
CASSSDRARSYEQYF
TGTGCCAGCAGCTCCGACAGGGCCCGCTCCTACGAGCAGTACTTC
>TRBJ2-7|many|-|TRBV12-3/TRBV12-4
CASSFSRTPKKETYEQYF
TGTGCCAGCAGTTTCTCAAGGACACCGAAAAAGGAAACCTACGAGCAGTACTTC
>TRBJ2-1|-|-|TRBV6-1
CASTLNTQGLTSYNEQFF
TGTGCCAGCACCCTCAACACCCAAGGACTAACCTCCTACAATGAGCAGTTCTTC
>TRBJ1-6|-|-|TRBV6-2/TRBV6-3
CASSQEQGVYNSPLHF
TGTGCCAGCAGTCAGGAACAGGGCGTCTATAATTCACCCCTCCACTTT
>TRBJ2-1|few|TRBD2|TRBV13
CASSAGGFGADNEQFF
TGTGCCAGCAGCGCGGGAGGGTTTGGAGCGGACAATGAGCAGTTCTTC
>TRBJ1-2|many|-|TRBV28
CASSQTTLSNYGYTF
TGTGCCAGCAGTCAGACAACGCTGTCTAACTATGGCTACACCTTC
>TRBJ2-5|many|-|TRBV12-5
CASGWFGEETQYF
TGTGCTAGTGGTTGGTTCGGGGAAGAGACCCAGTACTTC
>TRBJ2-2|many|TRBD2|TRBV6-5
CASSLSTSGTNTGELFF
TGTGCCAGCAGTTTGTCGACTAGCGGGACGAACACCGGGGAGCTGTTTTTT
>TRBJ1-3|-|-|TRBV5-5
CASSSVQGNTIYF
TGTGCCAGCAGCTCCGTGCAGGGAAACACCATATATTTT
>TRBJ2-2|-|TRBD2|TRBV12-3/TRBV12-4
CASSLRASGKRSGELFF
TGTGCCAGCAGTTTACGAGCTAGCGGGAAACGGAGCGGGGAGCTGTTTTTT
>TRBJ2-7|many|TRBD2|TRBV20-1
CSASPLAGSSYEQYF
TGCAGTGCTAGCCCACTAGCGGGGAGCTCCTACGAGCAGTACTTC
>TRBJ1-1|many|TRBD1|TRBV6-1
CASADRGGNTEAFF
TGTGCCAGCGCGGACAGGGGGGGGAACACTGAAGCTTTCTTT
>TRBJ1-1|few|TRBD1|TRBV14
CASSQAGGMNTEAFF
TGTGCCAGCAGCCAAGCAGGGGGCATGAACACTGAAGCTTTCTTT
>TRBJ1-5|many|-|TRBV6-2/TRBV6-3
CASKPGRLRGNQPQHF
TGTGCCAGCAAACCGGGACGACTGAGGGGTAATCAGCCCCAGCATTTT
>TRBJ2-3|-|TRBD1|TRBV5-1
CASSSPGTGRATSTDTQYF
TGCGCCAGCAGCTCCCCCGGGACAGGACGGGCAACGAGCACAGATACGCAGTATTTT
>TRBJ1-5|many|-|TRBV6-5
CASSYSPAGPNQPQHF
TGTGCCAGCAGTTACTCGCCCGCGGGGCCCAATCAGCCCCAGCATTTT
>TRBJ2-3|-|TRBD1|TRBV28
CASSIRTGGIADTQYF
TGTGCCAGCAGCATTAGGACAGGGGGCATAGCAGATACGCAGTATTTT
>TRBJ1-1|many|-|TRBV6-1
CASSVGGMNTEAFF
TGTGCCAGCAGTGTTGGTGGGATGAACACTGAAGCTTTCTTT
>TRBJ2-7|many|TRBD2|TRBV7-3
CASSSDGGYEQYF
TGTGCCAGCAGCTCCGACGGGGGGTACGAGCAGTACTTC
>TRBJ2-2|many|TRBD1|TRBV15
CATREGQSYTGELFF
TGTGCCACCAGAGAGGGACAGAGTTACACCGGGGAGCTGTTTTTT
>TRBJ1-2|many|-|TRBV6-1
CASSRANYGYTF
TGTGCCAGCAGTAGGGCCAACTATGGCTACACCTTC
>TRBJ2-3|few|-|TRBV5-1
CASSTGQSSTDTQYF
TGCGCCAGCAGCACCGGACAGAGTAGCACAGATACGCAGTATTTT
>TRBJ1-6|many|-|TRBV7-2
CASRMGTDGNSPLHF
TGTGCCAGCAGAATGGGGACTGACGGGAATTCACCCCTCCACTTT
>TRBJ2-5|many|-|TRBV27
CASGQETQYF
TGTGCCAGCGGCCAAGAGACCCAGTACTTC
>TRBJ2-1|few|-|TRBV7-3
CASSSPGTSSYNEQFF
TGTGCCAGCAGCTCCCCAGGGACCAGCTCCTACAATGAGCAGTTCTTC
>TRBJ2-1|-|TRBD2|TRBV11-2
CASSSIAGRHNEQFF
TGTGCCAGCAGCTCAATAGCGGGACGGCACAATGAGCAGTTCTTC
>TRBJ1-1|many|-|TRBV6-5
CASSYGGRLMNTEAFF
TGTGCCAGCAGTTATGGGGGACGCCTAATGAACACTGAAGCTTTCTTT
>TRBJ1-1|few|-|TRBV10-3
CAIRGDLDTEAFF
TGTGCCATCAGGGGGGACCTGGACACTGAAGCTTTCTTT
>TRBJ2-2|-|TRBD2|TRBV18
CASSPKASGTGELFF
TGTGCCAGCTCACCCAAGGCTAGCGGCACCGGGGAGCTGTTTTTT
>TRBJ1-1|many|-|TRBV18
CASSRQEGTEAFF
TGTGCCAGCTCACGCCAGGAGGGCACTGAAGCTTTCTTT
>TRBJ2-1|many|TRBD2|TRBV6-1
CASSDLAGNNEQFF
TGTGCCAGCAGTGACTTAGCGGGAAACAATGAGCAGTTCTTC
>TRBJ2-5|many|-|TRBV11-1
CASSPSLGAGYQETQYF
TGTGCCAGCAGCCCCAGCCTCGGCGCGGGTTATCAAGAGACCCAGTACTTC
>TRBJ2-7|many|TRBD2|TRBV28
CASSSTTSGKIHEQYF
TGTGCCAGCAGTTCTACGACTAGCGGGAAAATCCACGAGCAGTACTTC
>TRBJ2-7|many|TRBD2|TRBV7-2
CASSLLLAGGPKGQYF
TGTGCCAGCAGCTTATTGTTAGCGGGAGGGCCCAAAGGGCAGTACTTC
>TRBJ2-2|many|TRBD1|TRBV7-8
CASSLGTGNTGELFF
TGTGCCAGCAGCCTCGGGACAGGGAACACCGGGGAGCTGTTTTTT
>TRBJ1-1|many|TRBD1|TRBV7-9
CASSTTDRTEAFF
TGTGCCAGCAGCACAACGGACAGGACTGAAGCTTTCTTT